This T cell receptor (beta chain) was profiled in a study of blood T cell repertoires in COVID-19. Study-level background: Samples taken during acute and convalescent COVID-19 were collected in the United States, Italy and Spain.

Trimming cost V 5 bases and J 7 bases, with 8 bases left between them. The CDR3 length is 11 residues. Membership in each cohort depended on participant-reported clinical history. What the recovered Cohort 3 donors had was two negative PCRs, clearance, or symptom resolution. The assay was immunoSEQ multiplex PCR, and TCRdb's table has in-frame clones only and misses some. This table holds 400,000 to 450,000 clones, about 92% found once. The sequenced sample was PBMCs or T cells enriched from blood (not recorded which). This clonotype was sampled from a young man who had recovered from COVID-19. The chain links TRBV12-3 or TRBV12-4 to TRBJ1-2; D gene ambiguous. The chain's CDR3 is CASSQRGGYTF. As DNA, the CDR3 is TGTGCCAGCAGTCAACGGGGTGGCTACACCTTC.